This TCR beta chain emerged from a study of Ad26.COV2.S vaccination and SARS-CoV-2 variants. Study-level background: In the COV1001 trial, the donor was in the Ad26.COV2.S arm.

Described treatment: about 20 received Ad26.COV2.S at low or high dose, single or two shots; about 5 received placebo; per-sample allocation not given. Specimen acquisition occurred on day 63 following the initial vaccine or placebo injection. Assay: immunoSEQ multiplex PCR; the TCRdb copy retains only in-frame clones and omits some. The repertoire holds 400,000 or so clones, with roughly nine tenths as singletons. Germline lookup yields CDR1 ENHRY and CDR2 SYGVKD. Trimming stripped 8 bases from V and 6 bases from J, with 13 bases between. The CDR3 covers 12 residues. This clonotype originated in a person aged 18-65 years who received the Ad26.COV2.S COVID-19 vaccine or a placebo. The specimen was peripheral blood, collected in a trial of Ad26.COV2.S vaccine versus placebo. J is TRBJ1-2 and V is TRBV10-3; tentative D call: TRBD1 (6 bases). The chain's CDR3 is CAIASAGDGYTF. In nucleotides, the CDR3 is TGTGCCATCGCGTCGGCAGGGGATGGCTACACCTTC.